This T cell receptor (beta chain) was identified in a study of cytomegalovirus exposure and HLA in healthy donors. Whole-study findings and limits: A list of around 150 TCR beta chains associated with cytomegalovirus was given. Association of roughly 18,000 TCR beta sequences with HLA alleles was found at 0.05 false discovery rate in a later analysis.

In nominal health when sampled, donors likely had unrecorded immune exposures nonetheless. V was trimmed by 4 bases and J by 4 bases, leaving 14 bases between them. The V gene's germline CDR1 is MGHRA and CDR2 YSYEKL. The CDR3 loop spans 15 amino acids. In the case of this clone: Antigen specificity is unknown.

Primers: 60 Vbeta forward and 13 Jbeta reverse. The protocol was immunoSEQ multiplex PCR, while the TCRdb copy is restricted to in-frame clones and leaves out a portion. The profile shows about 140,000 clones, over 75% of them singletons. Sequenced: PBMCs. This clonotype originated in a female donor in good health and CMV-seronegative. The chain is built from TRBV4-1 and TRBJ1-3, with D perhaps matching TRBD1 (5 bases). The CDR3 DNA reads TGCGCCAGCAGCCGAGAGACAGCAGCCGGAAACACCATATATTTT. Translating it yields CASSRETAAGNTIYF.